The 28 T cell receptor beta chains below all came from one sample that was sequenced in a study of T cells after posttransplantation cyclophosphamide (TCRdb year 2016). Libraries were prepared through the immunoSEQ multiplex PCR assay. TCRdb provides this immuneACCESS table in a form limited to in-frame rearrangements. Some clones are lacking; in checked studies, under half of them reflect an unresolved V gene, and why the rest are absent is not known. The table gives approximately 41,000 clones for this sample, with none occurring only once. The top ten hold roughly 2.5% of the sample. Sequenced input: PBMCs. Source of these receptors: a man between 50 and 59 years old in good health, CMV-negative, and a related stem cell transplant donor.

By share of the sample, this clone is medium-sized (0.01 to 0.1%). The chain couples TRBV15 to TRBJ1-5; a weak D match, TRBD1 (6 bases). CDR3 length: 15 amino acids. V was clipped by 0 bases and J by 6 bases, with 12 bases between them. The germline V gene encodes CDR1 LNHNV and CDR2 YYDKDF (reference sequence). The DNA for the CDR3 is TGTGCCACCAGCAGAGATCGGGGGGCGATTCAGCCCCAGCATTTT. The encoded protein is CATSRDRGAIQPQHF. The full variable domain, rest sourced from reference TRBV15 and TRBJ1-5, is DAMVIQNPRYQVTQFGKPVTLSCSQTLNHNVMYWYQQKSSQAPKLLFHYYDKDFNNEADTPDNFQSRRPNTSFCFLDIRSPGLGDTAMYLCATSRDRGAIQPQHFGDGTRLSIL.

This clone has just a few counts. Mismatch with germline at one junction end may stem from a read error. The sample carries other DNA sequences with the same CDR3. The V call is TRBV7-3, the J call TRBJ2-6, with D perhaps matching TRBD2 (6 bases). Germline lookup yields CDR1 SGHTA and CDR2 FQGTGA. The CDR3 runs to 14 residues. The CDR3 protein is CASSLGGVAGVLTF. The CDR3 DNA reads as TGTGCGAGCAGCTTAGGAGGGGTGGCAGGCGTCCTGACTTTC.

CDR3 in amino acids: CASSQDQGQGANTGELFF. DNA for the CDR3: TGCGCCAGCAGCCAAGATCAGGGGCAGGGCGCGAACACCGGGGAGCTGTTTTTT. This chain joins TRBV4-1 and TRBJ2-2; TRBD1 might be the D (6 bases). The CDR3 is made up of 18 amino acids. CDR1 and CDR2 from the germline V gene are MGHRA and YSYEKL. V was pared by 0 bases and J by 0 bases, with 14 bases between.

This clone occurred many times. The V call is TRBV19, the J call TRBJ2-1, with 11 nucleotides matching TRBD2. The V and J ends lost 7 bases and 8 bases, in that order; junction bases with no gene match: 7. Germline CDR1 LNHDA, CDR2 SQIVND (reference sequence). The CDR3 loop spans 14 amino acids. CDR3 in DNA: TGTGCCAGTAAATCCCTAGCGGGGGGCCATGAGCAGTTCTTC. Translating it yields CASKSLAGGHEQFF.

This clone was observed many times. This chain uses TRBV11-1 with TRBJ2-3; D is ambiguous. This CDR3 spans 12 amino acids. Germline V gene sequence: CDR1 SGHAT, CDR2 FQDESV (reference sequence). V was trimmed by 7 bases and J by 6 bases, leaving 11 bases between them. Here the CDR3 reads CASTRSKDTQYF. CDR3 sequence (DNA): TGTGCCAGCACTCGGTCCAAGGATACGCAGTATTTT.

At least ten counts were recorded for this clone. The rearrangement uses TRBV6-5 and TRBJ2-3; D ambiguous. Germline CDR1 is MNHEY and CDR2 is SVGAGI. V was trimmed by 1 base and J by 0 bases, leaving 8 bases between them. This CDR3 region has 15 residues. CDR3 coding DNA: TGTGCCAGCAGTTACTTAGTTTCTAGCACAGATACGCAGTATTTT. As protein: CASSYLVSSTDTQYF.

The CDR3 nucleotides read TGTGCCAGCAGCTTCCTATCCCCTCGCGAGCAGTACTTC. Protein: CASSFLSPREQYF. The rearrangement joins TRBV7-9 to TRBJ2-7; unclear D gene. The germline V gene encodes CDR1 SEHNR and CDR2 FQNEAQ (reference sequence). This CDR3 is built from 13 residues. V shed 3 bases and J shed 6 bases, with 12 bases lying between them.

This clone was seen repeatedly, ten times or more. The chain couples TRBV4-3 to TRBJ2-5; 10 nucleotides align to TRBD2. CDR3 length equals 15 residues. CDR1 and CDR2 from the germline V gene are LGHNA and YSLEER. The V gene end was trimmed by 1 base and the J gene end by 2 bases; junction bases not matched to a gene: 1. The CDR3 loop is CASSQGTSGQETQYF. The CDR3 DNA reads TGCGCCAGCAGCCAAGGGACTAGCGGACAAGAGACCCAGTACTTC.

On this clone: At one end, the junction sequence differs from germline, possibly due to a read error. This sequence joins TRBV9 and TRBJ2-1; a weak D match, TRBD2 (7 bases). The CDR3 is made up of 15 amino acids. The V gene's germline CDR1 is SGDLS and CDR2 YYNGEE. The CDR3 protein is CAGSFFGGPYNEQFF. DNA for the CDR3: TGTGCCGGCAGTTTTTTCGGGGGGCCCTACAATGAGCAGTTCTTC. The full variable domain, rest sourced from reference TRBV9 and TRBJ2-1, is DSGVTQTPKHLITATGQRVTLRCSPRSGDLSVYWYQQSLDQGLQFLIQYYNGEERAKGNILERFSAQQFPDLHSELNLSSLELGDSALYFCAGSFFGGPYNEQFFGPGTRLTVL.

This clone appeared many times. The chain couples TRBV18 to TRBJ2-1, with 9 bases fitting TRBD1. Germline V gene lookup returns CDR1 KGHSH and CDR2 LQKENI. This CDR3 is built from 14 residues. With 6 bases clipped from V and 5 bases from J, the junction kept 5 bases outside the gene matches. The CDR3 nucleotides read TGTGCCAGCTCCTTCCGGGACAGGGACAATGAGCAGTTCTTC. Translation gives CASSFRDRDNEQFF.

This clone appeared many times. This chain's CDR3 is CASSGAQGLAFHEQYF. The CDR3 DNA is TGTGCCAGTAGTGGCGCCCAGGGACTAGCCTTCCACGAGCAGTACTTC. The rearrangement links TRBV19 to TRBJ2-7; 9 nucleotides agree with TRBD2. CDR3 length: 16 residues. Germline V CDR1 and CDR2: LNHDA, SQIVND (reference sequence). Trimming at V came to 5 bases and at J to 5 bases, leaving 13 bases not matched to a gene.

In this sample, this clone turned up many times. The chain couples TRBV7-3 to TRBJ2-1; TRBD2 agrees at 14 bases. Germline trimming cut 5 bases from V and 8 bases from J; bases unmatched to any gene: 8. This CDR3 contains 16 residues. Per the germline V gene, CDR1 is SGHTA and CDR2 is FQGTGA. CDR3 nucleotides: TGTGCCAGCAGCCGGGATTTGGGACTAGCGGGAGATGAGCAGTTCTTC. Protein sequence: CASSRDLGLAGDEQFF.

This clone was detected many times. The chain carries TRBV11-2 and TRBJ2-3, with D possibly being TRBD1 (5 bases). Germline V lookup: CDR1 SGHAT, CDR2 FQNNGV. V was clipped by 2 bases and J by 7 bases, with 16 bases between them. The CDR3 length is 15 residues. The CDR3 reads CASSLMAGLAYTQYF. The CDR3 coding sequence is TGTGCCAGCAGCTTAATGGCAGGGTTGGCATATACGCAGTATTTT.

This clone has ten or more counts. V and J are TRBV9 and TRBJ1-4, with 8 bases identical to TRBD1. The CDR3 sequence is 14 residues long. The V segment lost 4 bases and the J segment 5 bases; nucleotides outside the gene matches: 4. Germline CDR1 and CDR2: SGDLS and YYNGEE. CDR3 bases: TGTGCCAGCAGCATGGGACAGGTGAATGAAAAACTGTTTTTT. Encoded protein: CASSMGQVNEKLFF.

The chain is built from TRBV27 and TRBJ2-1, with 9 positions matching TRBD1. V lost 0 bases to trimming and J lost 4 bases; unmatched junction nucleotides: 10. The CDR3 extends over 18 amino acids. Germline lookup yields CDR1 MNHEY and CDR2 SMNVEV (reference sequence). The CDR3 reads CASSLSPGQGMKYNEQFF. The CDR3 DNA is TGTGCCAGCAGTTTATCCCCCGGACAGGGGATGAAGTACAATGAGCAGTTCTTC.

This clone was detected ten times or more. CDR3 nucleotide sequence: TGTGCCAGCAGTAAGGACAGGGGGCTTGGCAATCAGCCCCAGCATTTT. Its translation: CASSKDRGLGNQPQHF. J is TRBJ1-5 and V is TRBV27; 11 nucleotides line up with TRBD1. The CDR3 length is 16 residues. V gave up 5 bases and J gave up 2 bases; unmatched junction bases: 5. Per germline, CDR1 MNHEY and CDR2 SMNVEV (reference sequence).

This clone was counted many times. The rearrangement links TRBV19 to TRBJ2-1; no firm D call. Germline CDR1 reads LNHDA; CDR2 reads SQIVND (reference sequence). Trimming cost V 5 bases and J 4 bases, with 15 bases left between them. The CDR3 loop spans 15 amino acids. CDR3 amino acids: CASSAWLARYNEQFF. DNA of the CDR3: TGTGCCAGTAGTGCGTGGTTGGCGCGGTACAATGAGCAGTTCTTC.

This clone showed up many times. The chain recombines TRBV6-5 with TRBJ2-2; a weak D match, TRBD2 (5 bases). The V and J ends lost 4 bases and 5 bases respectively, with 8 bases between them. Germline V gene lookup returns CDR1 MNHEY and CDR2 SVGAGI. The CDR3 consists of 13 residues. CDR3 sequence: CASSSPGTGELFF. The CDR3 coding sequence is TGTGCCAGCAGTTCCCCGGGGACCGGGGAGCTGTTTTTT.

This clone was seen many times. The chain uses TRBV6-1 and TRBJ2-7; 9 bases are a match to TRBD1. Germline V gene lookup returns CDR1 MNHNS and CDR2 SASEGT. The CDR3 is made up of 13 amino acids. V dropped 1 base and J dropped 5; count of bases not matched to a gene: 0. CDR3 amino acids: CASSEGTGDEQYF. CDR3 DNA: TGTGCCAGCAGTGAAGGGACAGGGGACGAGCAGTACTTC.

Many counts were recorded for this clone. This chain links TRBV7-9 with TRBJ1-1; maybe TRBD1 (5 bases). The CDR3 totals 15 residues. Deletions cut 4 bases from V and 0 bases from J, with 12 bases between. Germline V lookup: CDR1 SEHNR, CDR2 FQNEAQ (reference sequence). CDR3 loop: CASSSSGGVNTEAFF. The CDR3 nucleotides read TGTGCCAGCAGCTCCAGTGGAGGGGTGAACACTGAAGCTTTCTTT.

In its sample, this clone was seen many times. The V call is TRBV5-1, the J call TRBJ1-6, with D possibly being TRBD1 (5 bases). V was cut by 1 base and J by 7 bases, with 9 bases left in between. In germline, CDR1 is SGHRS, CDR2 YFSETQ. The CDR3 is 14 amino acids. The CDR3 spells CASSLSGRNSPLHF. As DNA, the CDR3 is TGCGCCAGCAGCTTGTCAGGGAGGAATTCACCCCTCCACTTT.

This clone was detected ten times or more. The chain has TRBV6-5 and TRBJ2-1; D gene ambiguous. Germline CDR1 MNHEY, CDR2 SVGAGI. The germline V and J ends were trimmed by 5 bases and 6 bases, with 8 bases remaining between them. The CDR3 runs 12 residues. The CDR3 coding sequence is TGTGCCAGCAGTCCAGTTGGCAATGAGCAGTTCTTC. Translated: CASSPVGNEQFF.

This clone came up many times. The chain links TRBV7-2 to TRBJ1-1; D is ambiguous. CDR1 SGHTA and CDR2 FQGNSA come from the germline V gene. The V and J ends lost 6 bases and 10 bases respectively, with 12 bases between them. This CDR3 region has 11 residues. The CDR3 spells CASSLIRGAFF. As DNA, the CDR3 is TGTGCCAGCAGTTTAATCCGGGGAGCTTTCTTT. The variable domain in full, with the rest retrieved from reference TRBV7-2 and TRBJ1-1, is GAGVSQSPSNKVTEKGKDVELRCDPISGHTALYWYRQSLGQGLEFLIYFQGNSAPDKSGLPSDRFSAERTGGSVSTLTIQRTQQEDSAVYLCASSLIRGAFFGQGTRLTVV.

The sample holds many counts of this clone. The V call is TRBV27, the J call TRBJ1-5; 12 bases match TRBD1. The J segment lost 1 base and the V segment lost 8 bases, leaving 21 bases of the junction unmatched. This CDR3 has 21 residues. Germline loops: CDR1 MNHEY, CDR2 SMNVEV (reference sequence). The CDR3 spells CASLDGPTPGQGAWSNQPQHF. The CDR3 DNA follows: TGTGCCAGCCTCGATGGCCCGACACCGGGACAGGGGGCGTGGAGCAATCAGCCCCAGCATTTT.

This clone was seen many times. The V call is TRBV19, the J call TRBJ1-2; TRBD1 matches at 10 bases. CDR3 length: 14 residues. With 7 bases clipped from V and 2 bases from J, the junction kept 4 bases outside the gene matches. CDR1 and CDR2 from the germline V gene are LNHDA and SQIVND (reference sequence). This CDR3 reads CASTETGGNYGYTF. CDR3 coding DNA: TGTGCCAGTACCGAGACAGGGGGCAACTATGGCTACACCTTC.

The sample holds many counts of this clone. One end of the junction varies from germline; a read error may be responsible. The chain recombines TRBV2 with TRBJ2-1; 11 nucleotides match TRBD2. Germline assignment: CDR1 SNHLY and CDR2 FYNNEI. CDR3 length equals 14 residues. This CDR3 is CASSKALAGGEQFF. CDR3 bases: TGTGCCAGCAGTAAAGCCCTAGCGGGGGGCGAGCAGTTCTTC. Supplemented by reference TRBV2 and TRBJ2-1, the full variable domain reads EPEVTQTPSHQVTQMGQEVILRCVPISNHLYFYWYRQILGQKVEFLVSFYNNEISEKSEIFDDQFSVERPDGSNFTLKIRSTKLEDSAMYFCASSKALAGGEQFFGPGTRLTVL.

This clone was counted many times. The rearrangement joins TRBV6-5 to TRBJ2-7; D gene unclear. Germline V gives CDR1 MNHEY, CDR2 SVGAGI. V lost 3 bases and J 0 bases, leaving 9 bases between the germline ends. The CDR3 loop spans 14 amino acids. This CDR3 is CASSYRGISYEQYF. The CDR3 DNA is TGTGCCAGCAGTTATCGAGGTATCTCCTACGAGCAGTACTTC.

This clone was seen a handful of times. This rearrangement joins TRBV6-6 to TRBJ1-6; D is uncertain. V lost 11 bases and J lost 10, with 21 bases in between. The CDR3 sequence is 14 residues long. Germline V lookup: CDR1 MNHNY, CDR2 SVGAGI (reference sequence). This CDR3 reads CAEAGGGLGSPLHF. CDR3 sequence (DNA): TGTGCCGAGGCTGGAGGAGGGCTCGGATCACCCCTCCACTTT.